This paragraph covers one T cell receptor (beta chain) sequence. The sample is drawn from a study of T cell changes during pregnancy in multiple sclerosis. V trimming: 3 bases; J trimming: 7 bases; junction bases outside the gene matches: 11. The CDR3 length is 15 residues. Germline CDR1 is SGHRS and CDR2 is YFSETQ. Here immunoSEQ multiplex PCR was the method, and the copy in TCRdb shows in-frame clones only, minus some. The table records 45,000 to 65,000 clones, around 94% of them present only once. The gene calls are TRBV5-1 and TRBJ2-7; 9 nucleotides line up with TRBD1. This sequence was found in a female donor with multiple sclerosis, enrolled in a pregnancy study. Sequencing was performed on CD8+ T cells from peripheral blood mononuclear cells, taken in the third trimester of pregnancy. The CDR3 DNA follows: TGCGCCAGCAGCTCCATGCCCGGACAGGGGAAGGAGCAGTACTTC. This sequence encodes CASSSMPGQGKEQYF.